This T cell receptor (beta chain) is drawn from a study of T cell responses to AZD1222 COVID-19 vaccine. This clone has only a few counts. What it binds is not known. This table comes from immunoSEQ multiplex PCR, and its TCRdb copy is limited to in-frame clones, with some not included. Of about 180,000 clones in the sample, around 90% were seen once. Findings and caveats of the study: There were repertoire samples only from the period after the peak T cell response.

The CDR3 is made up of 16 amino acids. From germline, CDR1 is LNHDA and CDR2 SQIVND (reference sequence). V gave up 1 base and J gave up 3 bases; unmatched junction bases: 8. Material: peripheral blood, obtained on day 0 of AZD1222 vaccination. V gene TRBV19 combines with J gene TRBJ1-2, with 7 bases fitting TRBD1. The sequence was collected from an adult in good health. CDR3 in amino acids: CASSIVGGQSHYGYTF. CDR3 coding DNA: TGTGCCAGTAGTATAGTAGGGGGACAGTCTCACTATGGCTACACCTTC.